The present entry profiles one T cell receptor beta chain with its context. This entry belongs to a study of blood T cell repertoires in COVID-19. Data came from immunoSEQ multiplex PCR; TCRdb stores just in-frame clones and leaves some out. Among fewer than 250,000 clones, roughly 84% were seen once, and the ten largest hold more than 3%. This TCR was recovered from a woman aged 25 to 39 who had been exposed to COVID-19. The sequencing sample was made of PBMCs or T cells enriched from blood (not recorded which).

The CDR3 here is CASKSGFSPLHF. CDR3 nucleotide sequence: TGTGCCAGCAAGTCCGGGTTTTCACCCCTCCACTTT. The V and J genes are TRBV19 and TRBJ1-6; no definite D call. Germline V CDR1 and CDR2: LNHDA, SQIVND (reference sequence). Deletions cut 9 bases from V and 9 bases from J, with 12 bases between. The CDR3 is made up of 12 amino acids.